A single sample gave rise to the 8 T cell receptor beta chains below, sequenced in a study of cytomegalovirus exposure and HLA in healthy donors. The study ran its PCR with 60 Vbeta and 13 Jbeta primers. Measured with immunoSEQ multiplex PCR; TCRdb has only the in-frame clones, and not every one. Its clone listing holds about 120,000 clones. Sequencing was done on a sample of PBMCs. The receptors were gathered from a man aged 35 to 55 in good health and CMV-seropositive.

The rearrangement uses TRBV19 and TRBJ2-4; 9 bases are a match to TRBD1. The CDR3 sequence is 15 residues long. Looked up from germline, CDR1 is LNHDA and CDR2 is SQIVND (reference sequence). V dropped 3 bases and J dropped 4; count of bases not matched to a gene: 4. CDR3 region: CASSIPGTGKNIQYF. CDR3 coding DNA: TGTGCCAGTAGTATTCCAGGGACAGGGAAAAACATTCAGTACTTC.

As concerns this clone: Without the conserved terminal phenylalanine or tryptophan, this CDR3 likely stems from a read error. J is TRBJ2-7 and V is TRBV10-3, with 8 positions matching TRBD1. V shed 2 bases and J 0 bases; nucleotides not matched to a gene: 6. CDR1 is ENHRY and CDR2 is SYGVKD in the germline V gene. This CDR3 is built from 16 residues. The CDR3 loop is CAISEPHRGDSYEQYL. The CDR3 DNA reads TGTGCCATCAGTGAGCCTCACAGGGGGGACTCCTACGAGCAGTACCTC.

The V gene is TRBV27, the J gene TRBJ2-6; 10 bases align to TRBD1. CDR1 MNHEY and CDR2 SMNVEV come from the germline V gene (reference sequence). With V trimmed by 4 bases and J by 4 bases, 10 bases remained unmatched. The CDR3 has 18 amino acids. The CDR3: CASSWWDRGPRGANVLTF. In nucleotides, the CDR3 is TGTGCCAGCAGTTGGTGGGACAGGGGCCCCAGGGGGGCCAACGTCCTGACTTTC. The whole variable domain, remainder taken from reference TRBV27 and TRBJ2-6, is EAQVTQNPRYLITVTGKKLTVTCSQNMNHEYMSWYRQDPGLGLRQIYYSMNVEVTDKGDVPEGYKVSRKEKRNFPLILESPSPNQTSLYFCASSWWDRGPRGANVLTFGAGSRLTVL.

The chain couples TRBV7-9 to TRBJ1-2; 7 positions agree with TRBD1. Trimming took 5 bases from V and 5 from J; bases not matched to a gene: 5. Germline CDR1 and CDR2: SEHNR and FQNEAQ (reference sequence). The CDR3 contains 13 residues. CDR3 in DNA: TGTGCCAGCAGCGTACAGGGGTTATATGGCTACACCTTC. Translation: CASSVQGLYGYTF.

V and J are TRBV6-6 and TRBJ2-1; 8 nucleotides match TRBD1. Trimming cost V 0 bases and J 5 bases; bases outside gene matches: 3. This CDR3 has 15 amino acids. From germline, CDR1 is MNHNY and CDR2 SVGAGI (reference sequence). CDR3 in amino acids: CASSYSGQGHNEQFF. DNA for the CDR3: TGTGCCAGCAGTTACTCCGGACAGGGTCACAATGAGCAGTTCTTC.

This chain joins TRBV6-1 and TRBJ2-7; a weak D match, TRBD2 (5 bases). This CDR3 is built from 12 residues. Trimming took off 7 bases at V and 7 bases at J, with 14 bases between the two ends. CDR1 and CDR2 from the germline V gene are MNHNS and SASEGT. The CDR3 loop reads CASTPRGGEQYF. CDR3 sequence (DNA): TGTGCCAGCACCCCCCGGGGTGGAGAGCAGTACTTC.

Considering frequency, this clone is medium-sized. The chain combines TRBV27 with TRBJ2-5; perhaps TRBD2 as D (6 bases). V gave up 6 bases and J gave up 3 bases, with 17 bases separating them. Germline values: CDR1 MNHEY, CDR2 SMNVEV (reference sequence). The CDR3 sequence is 15 residues long. CDR3 sequence: CASSWGSAGKETQYF. The CDR3 DNA follows: TGTGCCAGCAGCTGGGGGTCGGCGGGAAAAGAGACCCAGTACTTC.

This chain joins TRBV10-1 and TRBJ2-7, with 8 bases identical to TRBD2. Germline-derived CDR1 and CDR2 are WNHNN and SYGVQD (reference sequence). V lost 6 bases to trimming and J lost 2 bases; unmatched junction nucleotides: 3. The CDR3 runs to 13 residues. The CDR3 loop is CASSRTSTYEQYF. Here the CDR3 DNA reads TGCGCCAGCAGCCGGACTAGCACCTACGAGCAGTACTTC.